One and the same sample provided the 30 T cell receptor beta chains below, sequenced in a study of T cell responses to AZD1222 COVID-19 vaccine. Assay: immunoSEQ multiplex PCR; the TCRdb copy retains only in-frame clones and omits some. The data contain more than 70,000 clones, 87% of them singletons. This sample comprised peripheral blood, obtained 28 days after the second AZD1222 dose. All receptors derive from an adult who received the AZD1222 COVID-19 vaccine.

This rearrangement joins TRBV9 to TRBJ2-1, with D uncertain. The CDR3 has 13 residues. Germline CDR1 and CDR2: SGDLS and YYNGEE. V was clipped by 5 bases and J by 7 bases, with 13 bases between them. CDR3 region: CASSAPVRNEQFF. The CDR3 DNA reads TGTGCCAGCAGTGCCCCGGTCAGGAATGAGCAGTTCTTC.

This chain joins TRBV24-1 and TRBJ2-1, with 10 positions matching TRBD1. The ends lost 4 bases at V and 5 bases at J; junction bases unmatched: 4. The CDR3 is 15 residues long. Germline CDR1 is KGHDR and CDR2 is SFDVKD. This chain's CDR3 is CATSDTGQGDNEQFF. CDR3 nucleotides: TGTGCCACCAGTGACACCGGACAGGGGGACAATGAGCAGTTCTTC.

The chain employs TRBV6-5 and TRBJ2-1, with D tentatively TRBD1 (6 bases). The V and J ends lost 4 bases and 5 bases respectively, with 12 bases between them. Germline V gene data show CDR1 as MNHEY and CDR2 as SVGAGI. This CDR3 has 14 residues. CDR3 in DNA: TGTGCCAGCAGTTTTAACAGGGCCAACAATGAGCAGTTCTTC. It encodes CASSFNRANNEQFF.

This rearrangement joins TRBV7-3 to TRBJ2-1; TRBD2 aligns across 8 bases. The CDR3 length is 15 residues. Trimming cost V 1 base and J 8 bases; bases outside gene matches: 7. Germline loops: CDR1 SGHTA, CDR2 FQGTGA. The CDR3 DNA reads as TGTGCCAGCAGCTTAAATTTAGCGGGAACCGATGAGCAGTTCTTC. This translates into CASSLNLAGTDEQFF.

The chain couples TRBV5-6 to TRBJ1-6; D gene unclear. From germline, CDR1 is SGHDT and CDR2 YYEEEE. The CDR3 runs to 15 residues. V was shortened by 4 bases and J by 7 bases, with 15 bases between the two germline ends. The CDR3 sequence is CASSRRVLRNSPLHF. CDR3 in DNA: TGTGCCAGCAGCCGTCGGGTTCTTCGAAATTCACCCCTCCACTTT.

The chain links TRBV19 to TRBJ1-2, with 7 bases identical to TRBD1. Germline lookup yields CDR1 LNHDA and CDR2 SQIVND (reference sequence). The CDR3 runs 15 residues. The ends lost 6 bases at V and 7 bases at J; junction bases unmatched: 14. The CDR3, as DNA: TGTGCCAGTAGCCCGACTACAGGGGTGACGCGTGGCTACACCTTC. The encoded protein is CASSPTTGVTRGYTF.

This chain links TRBV4-2 with TRBJ2-7, with D possibly called TRBD1 or TRBD2 (6 bases each). The CDR3 runs to 15 residues. Germline CDR1 LGHNA, CDR2 YNFKEQ. V was clipped by 4 bases and J by 4 bases, with 17 bases between them. The CDR3 coding sequence is TGTGCCAGCAGCCCCCGGACGGAGGGGGTATACGAGCAGTACTTC. It encodes CASSPRTEGVYEQYF.

This clone was counted only a few times. CDR3 DNA sequence: TGTGCCTGGAGTCCGGGCCCGGGACAGAACACCGGGGAGCTGTTTTTT. This encodes CAWSPGPGQNTGELFF. The chain employs TRBV30 and TRBJ2-2, with D perhaps TRBD1 (6 bases). From germline, CDR1 is GTSNPN and CDR2 SVGIG (reference sequence). Between the trimmed V and J ends, which lost 2 bases and 1 base, there was a span of 14 bases. The CDR3 consists of 16 residues.

This clone was recorded only once. The chain links TRBV27 to TRBJ2-7, with 7 positions matching TRBD2. With V trimmed by 6 bases and J by 4 bases, 9 bases remained unmatched. The germline gives CDR1 MNHEY, CDR2 SMNVEV (reference sequence). The CDR3 contains 14 residues. The CDR3, as DNA: TGTGCCAGCAGCCTCCGTACGGGGGGTTACGAGCAGTACTTC. It translates to CASSLRTGGYEQYF.

The chain has TRBV19 and TRBJ2-3; 8 bases line up with TRBD2. The CDR3 sequence is 14 residues long. The germline CDR1 and CDR2 sequences are LNHDA and SQIVND (reference sequence). V lost 7 bases to trimming and J lost 6 bases; unmatched junction nucleotides: 9. The DNA for the CDR3 is TGTGCCAGTACACGGGAGGGCGTCTGGGATACGCAGTATTTT. Translated, it gives CASTREGVWDTQYF.

V gene TRBV3-1 (or the pseudogene TRBV3-2) combines with J gene TRBJ1-1; D might be TRBD1 (5 bases). Germline CDR1 reads LGHDT; CDR2 reads YNNKEL (reference sequence). The CDR3 contains 15 residues. V lost 4 bases and J lost 6, with 18 bases in between. As DNA, the CDR3 is TGTGCCAGCAGCCCGCACCTAGGGGCAGTCCCTGAAGCTTTCTTT. As protein: CASSPHLGAVPEAFF.

A single count supports this clone. The rearrangement links TRBV6-5 to TRBJ1-1; D is perhaps TRBD1 (5 bases). V was pared by 0 bases and J by 1 base, with 9 bases between. The CDR3 sequence is 15 residues long. Germline V gene sequence: CDR1 MNHEY, CDR2 SVGAGI. The CDR3 bases are TGTGCCAGCAGTTACTCGGTTGGGGCGAACACTGAAGCTTTCTTT. Translated, it gives CASSYSVGANTEAFF.

The chain links TRBV6-1 to TRBJ2-1; D gene ambiguous. Trimming shortened V by 1 base and J by 2 bases, and 9 bases separated the two germline ends. The CDR3 length is 15 residues. CDR1 is MNHNS and CDR2 is SASEGT in the germline V gene. CDR3 nucleotide sequence: TGTGCCAGCAGTGAAGATCCAAGCCCCTACAATGAGCAGTTCTTC. It encodes CASSEDPSPYNEQFF.

This chain uses TRBV5-1 with TRBJ1-1; weak D call: TRBD1 (5 bases). Trimming took 2 bases from V and 4 from J, leaving 15 bases between them. There are 15 residues in the CDR3. Germline V gene data show CDR1 as SGHRS and CDR2 as YFSETQ. This CDR3 is CASSLSTRGGTEAFF. The CDR3 bases are TGCGCCAGCAGCTTATCCACTCGGGGCGGCACTGAAGCTTTCTTT.

CDR3: CAWSAGGRNLIHTEAFF. The CDR3 region has the DNA TGTGCCTGGAGTGCAGGGGGCCGAAATCTCATCCACACTGAAGCTTTCTTT. The chain couples TRBV30 to TRBJ1-1; 8 nucleotides agree with TRBD1. Trimming cost V 1 base and J 3 bases; bases outside gene matches: 13. Per germline, CDR1 GTSNPN and CDR2 SVGIG (reference sequence). The length of the CDR3 is 17 residues.

This clone occurred once. V gene TRBV4-2 combines with J gene TRBJ1-2, with D maybe TRBD1 (5 bases). Trimming left V 3 bases short and J 4 bases short, with 9 bases between. The CDR3 consists of 13 residues. Germline V gene data show CDR1 as LGHNA and CDR2 as YNFKEQ. The CDR3 spells CASSHDTGYGYTF. Here the CDR3 DNA reads TGTGCCAGCAGCCATGATACAGGCTATGGCTACACCTTC.

The table lists this clone with a count of one. The chain recombines TRBV19 with TRBJ2-5; maybe TRBD1 (5 bases). This CDR3 region has 15 residues. Germline V gene data show CDR1 as LNHDA and CDR2 as SQIVND (reference sequence). With 4 bases removed from V and 4 bases from J, the gap between germline ends came to 16 bases. CDR3 residues: CASSTAAGLGETQYF. Here the CDR3 DNA reads TGTGCCAGTAGTACTGCCGCAGGGTTGGGAGAGACCCAGTACTTC.

With respect to this clone: The identical CDR3 is also encoded by other nucleotide sequences in the sample. This chain joins TRBV18 and TRBJ1-2, with D perhaps matching TRBD1 (5 bases). V gave up 3 bases and J gave up 4 bases, with 9 bases separating them. Germline V gene data show CDR1 as KGHSH and CDR2 as LQKENI. This CDR3 spans 13 amino acids. CDR3 nucleotide sequence: TGTGCCAGCTCACCGGGGGACCGCTATGGCTACACCTTC. Amino acids: CASSPGDRYGYTF.

The rearrangement joins TRBV19 to TRBJ1-1; D is unclear. The CDR3 contains 13 residues. Deletions cut 6 bases from V and 3 bases from J, with 11 bases between. Germline V lookup: CDR1 LNHDA, CDR2 SQIVND (reference sequence). The chain's CDR3 is CASRPQAYTEAFF. CDR3 nucleotide sequence: TGTGCCAGTAGGCCCCAGGCTTACACTGAAGCTTTCTTT.

This clone was recorded only once. CDR3 in amino acids: CASSLTGTVNQPQHF. CDR3 nucleotides: TGTGCCAGCAGCCTTACCGGGACGGTGAATCAGCCCCAGCATTTT. This chain links TRBV7-9 with TRBJ1-5, with a weak D call TRBD1 (5 bases). V lost 5 bases and J lost 4, with 15 bases in between. Per germline, CDR1 SEHNR and CDR2 FQNEAQ (reference sequence). The CDR3 loop spans 15 amino acids.

Note on this clone: One end of the junction does not line up with germline, which may come from a read error. The genes are TRBV6-5 and TRBJ1-2, with 12 bases that match TRBD1. This CDR3 contains 13 residues. Germline V gives CDR1 MNHEY, CDR2 SVGAGI. CDR3 residues: CASRARGQGAENF. CDR3 nucleotide sequence: TGTGCCAGCAGGGCCCGGGGACAGGGGGCAGAGAACTTC.

V is TRBV19 and J is TRBJ1-4; possible D gene TRBD1, 5 bases. Germline values: CDR1 LNHDA, CDR2 SQIVND (reference sequence). The V end was cut by 9 bases, the J end by 10 bases, with 27 bases between. The CDR3 is made up of 16 amino acids. The CDR3 DNA is TGTGCCAGGCCATATAAACCGGGACCTGTTCTAAGAAAACTGTTTTTT. It specifies CARPYKPGPVLRKLFF.

This chain links TRBV10-2 with TRBJ2-2; TRBD2 matches at 10 bases. CDR1 and CDR2 (germline): WSHSY, SAAADI. Trimming removed 8 bases from V and 4 bases from J; junction bases left unmatched: 7. CDR3 size: 15 residues. The CDR3 spells CASRVAGGGTGELFF. In DNA form, the CDR3 reads TGCGCCAGCCGAGTAGCGGGAGGAGGCACCGGGGAGCTGTTTTTT.

V gene TRBV7-9 combines with J gene TRBJ1-4; 7 bases line up with TRBD1. This CDR3 region has 14 residues. Germline V CDR1 and CDR2: SEHNR, FQNEAQ (reference sequence). V gave up 1 base and J gave up 8 bases; unmatched junction bases: 4. CDR3 loop: CASSLGQGAEKLFF. The CDR3 region has the DNA TGTGCCAGCAGCTTAGGACAGGGAGCCGAAAAACTGTTTTTT.

Regarding this clone: Within the sample, other DNA sequences also encode this same CDR3. The chain recombines TRBV14 with TRBJ1-2; TRBD1 matches 11 bases. Germline CDR1 reads SGHDN; CDR2 reads FVKESK. The CDR3 loop spans 13 amino acids. J lost 7 bases, V lost 3 bases, and 1 base had no gene match. CDR3 residues: CASSQDRGLGYTF. The DNA of the CDR3 is TGTGCCAGCAGCCAGGACAGGGGGCTTGGCTACACCTTC.

This clone has just one count. This sequence joins TRBV7-8 and TRBJ2-1; TRBD1 aligns across 10 bases. The CDR3 is made up of 21 amino acids. With 2 bases clipped from V and 0 bases from J, the junction kept 16 bases outside the gene matches. Germline V lookup: CDR1 SGHVS, CDR2 FQNEAQ. The CDR3 nucleotides read TGTGCCAGCAGCTTACGCCGTTGGGACAGGGGATCCGTAGGCTCCTACAATGAGCAGTTCTTC. The encoded protein is CASSLRRWDRGSVGSYNEQFF. Full variable domain (remainder filled in from reference TRBV7-8 and TRBJ2-1): GAGVSQSPRYKVAKRGQDVALRCDPISGHVSLFWYQQALGQGPEFLTYFQNEAQLDKSGLPSDRFFAERPEGSVSTLKIQRTQQEDSAVYLCASSLRRWDRGSVGSYNEQFFGPGTRLTVL.

V and J are TRBV18 and TRBJ1-2, with 9 bases that match TRBD1. This CDR3 contains 16 residues. The J segment lost 8 bases and the V segment lost 3 bases, leaving 13 bases of the junction unmatched. Germline loops: CDR1 KGHSH, CDR2 LQKENI. In DNA form, the CDR3 reads TGTGCCAGCTCACCGAGCTTGGGACAGGGTTCTGGAGGCTACACCTTC. Its translation is CASSPSLGQGSGGYTF. The variable domain in full, completed from reference TRBV18 and TRBJ1-2, reads NAGVMQNPRHLVRRRGQEARLRCSPMKGHSHVYWYRQLPEEGLKFMVYLQKENIIDESGMPKERFSAEFPKEGPSILRIQQVVRGDSAAYFCASSPSLGQGSGGYTFGSGTRLTVV.

The J gene is TRBJ2-5, the V gene TRBV11-3, with 7 bases that match TRBD1. Trimming cost V 5 bases and J 0 bases; bases outside gene matches: 3. This CDR3 spans 14 amino acids. Looked up from germline, CDR1 is SGHNT and CDR2 is YENEEA. CDR3 DNA: TGTGCCAGCAGCACGACAGGGAACCAAGAGACCCAGTACTTC. Its protein is CASSTTGNQETQYF.

The V gene is TRBV9, the J gene TRBJ2-1; 9 bases agree with TRBD2. Germline lookup yields CDR1 SGDLS and CDR2 YYNGEE. V lost 0 bases, J lost 7 bases, and 5 bases stayed unmatched. The CDR3 consists of 15 residues. CDR3 loop: CASSVVSGSGNEQFF. The CDR3 DNA reads TGTGCCAGCAGCGTAGTTAGCGGGAGTGGGAATGAGCAGTTCTTC.

V gene TRBV7-9 combines with J gene TRBJ1-2; 7 nucleotides line up with TRBD1. The trim removed 4 bases at V and 7 bases at J, leaving 18 bases unmatched. The CDR3 totals 17 residues. Per germline, CDR1 SEHNR and CDR2 FQNEAQ (reference sequence). CDR3 loop: CASSYTRGDASKTGYTF. DNA for the CDR3: TGTGCCAGCAGCTACACCAGGGGGGATGCATCTAAGACTGGCTACACCTTC. The whole variable domain, remainder taken from reference TRBV7-9 and TRBJ1-2, is DTGVSQNPRHKITKRGQNVTFRCDPISEHNRLYWYRQTLGQGPEFLTYFQNEAQLEKSRLLSDRFSAERPKGSFSTLEIQRTEQGDSAMYLCASSYTRGDASKTGYTFGSGTRLTVV.